These 26 T cell receptor beta chains originate from one sample sequenced in a study of OX40 agonist ivuxolimab in advanced cancers. Assay used: immunoSEQ multiplex PCR; TCRdb lists only in-frame clones, some missing. The table records more than 65,000 clones, approximately 80% of them present only once. Sequenced material: CD4+ or CD8+ T cells sorted from blood, taken in a trial of the OX40 agonist ivuxolimab. These receptors were collected from an adult with an advanced solid tumor such as melanoma, head and neck, liver or kidney cancer.

This chain joins TRBV11-2 and TRBJ1-2, with D perhaps matching TRBD1 (6 bases). The CDR3 runs 15 residues. Germline assignment: CDR1 SGHAT and CDR2 FQNNGV. The ends were cut back, 7 bases at V and 0 bases at J, with 15 bases in the middle. CDR3 coding DNA: TGTGCCAGCAAACCCGGCGGACAGTCTAACTATGGCTACACCTTC. Encoded protein: CASKPGGQSNYGYTF.

The chain has TRBV4-3 and TRBJ2-3, with 11 bases lining up with TRBD1. V lost 5 bases to trimming and J lost 2 bases; unmatched junction nucleotides: 9. The CDR3 spans 17 residues. Germline V gives CDR1 LGHNA, CDR2 YSLEER. This CDR3 is CASSVLTGQGATDTQYF. CDR3 nucleotides: TGCGCCAGCAGCGTACTCACTGGACAGGGGGCCACAGATACGCAGTATTTT.

J is TRBJ1-1 and V is TRBV18, with D perhaps TRBD1 (6 bases). V lost 4 bases and J 1 base, leaving 7 bases between the germline ends. The germline V gene encodes CDR1 KGHSH and CDR2 LQKENI. The CDR3 runs 13 residues. For the CDR3, the DNA is TGTGCCAGCTCACAGACAGGGAACACTGAAGCTTTCTTT. It translates to CASSQTGNTEAFF.

This rearrangement joins TRBV10-1 to TRBJ1-5; 11 positions match TRBD1. V lost 7 bases, J lost 1 base, and 12 bases stayed unmatched. Germline-derived CDR1 and CDR2 are WNHNN and SYGVQD (reference sequence). This CDR3 comprises 18 residues. The CDR3 loop reads CASTEGDRGTTSNQPQHF. The DNA for the CDR3 is TGCGCCAGCACCGAGGGGGACAGGGGGACCACAAGCAATCAGCCCCAGCATTTT.

The chain employs TRBV14 and TRBJ2-7; D assignment may be TRBD1 or TRBD2 (5 bases each). The V end lost 1 base, the J end lost 2 bases, and 6 bases lay between the germline ends. Germline CDR1 and CDR2: SGHDN and FVKESK. The CDR3 is made up of 13 amino acids. CDR3 protein: CASSQGGPYEQYF. The DNA of the CDR3 is TGTGCCAGCAGCCAAGGGGGACCCTACGAGCAGTACTTC. The variable domain in full, completed from reference TRBV14 and TRBJ2-7, reads EAGVTQFPSHSVIEKGQTVTLRCDPISGHDNLYWYRRVMGKEIKFLLHFVKESKQDESGMPNNRFLAERTGGTYSTLKVQPAELEDSGVYFCASSQGGPYEQYFGPGTRLTVT.

The chain combines TRBV6-6 with TRBJ2-3; 8 bases match TRBD2. Germline CDR1 and CDR2: MNHNY and SVGAGI (reference sequence). This CDR3 is built from 15 residues. V was clipped by 6 bases and J by 2 bases; unmatched bases: 7. The CDR3 DNA reads TGTGCCAGCAGCCGGGGGGGGCTGAACACAGATACGCAGTATTTT. Translation: CASSRGGLNTDTQYF.

The CDR3 reads CASSIEGGSSPLHF. In DNA, the CDR3 is TGTGCCAGTAGTATAGAAGGGGGCTCTTCACCCCTCCACTTT. This chain connects TRBV19 to TRBJ1-6, with 7 bases that match TRBD1. Germline V gene sequence: CDR1 LNHDA, CDR2 SQIVND (reference sequence). Unmatched junction bases numbered 2, after V lost 0 bases and J lost 9 bases. The CDR3 runs 14 residues.

V gene TRBV5-5 combines with J gene TRBJ1-1, with D maybe TRBD1 (5 bases). The CDR3 spans 12 residues. The V and J ends lost 7 bases and 4 bases respectively, with 11 bases between them. The germline V gene has CDR1 SGHKS and CDR2 YYEKEE (reference sequence). Here the CDR3 reads CASGRDVTEAFF. The DNA for the CDR3 is TGTGCCAGCGGGCGGGACGTCACTGAAGCTTTCTTT.

This clone has only a few counts. The J gene is TRBJ1-2, the V gene TRBV7-9, with D uncertain. Germline assignment: CDR1 SEHNR and CDR2 FQNEAQ (reference sequence). V was cut by 4 bases and J by 2 bases, with 11 bases left in between. This CDR3 contains 14 residues. The CDR3 loop is CASSSPWRNYGYTF. The CDR3 nucleotides read TGTGCCAGCAGCTCCCCGTGGAGGAACTATGGCTACACCTTC.

This clone has more than one count but fewer than ten. The chain links TRBV18 to TRBJ1-5, with unresolved D. The CDR3 contains 15 residues. Trimming removed 3 bases from V and 3 bases from J, with 12 bases in between. CDR1 is KGHSH, CDR2 LQKENI, per germline. As DNA, the CDR3 is TGTGCCAGCTCACCGGCACAAGCAATCAATCAGCCCCAGCATTTT. Translation: CASSPAQAINQPQHF.

The chain links TRBV15 to TRBJ1-5; 8 positions agree with TRBD1. Germline lookup yields CDR1 LNHNV and CDR2 YYDKDF (reference sequence). This CDR3 has 15 amino acids. V was pared by 1 base and J by 2 bases, with 1 base of the junction left unmatched. The CDR3 DNA is TGTGCCACCAGCAGAGCAGGGGGCGGCAATCAGCCCCAGCATTTT. This sequence encodes CATSRAGGGNQPQHF.

J is TRBJ2-7 and V is TRBV20-1; tentatively, D is TRBD2 (5 bases). CDR3 length: 11 amino acids. Trimming left V 3 bases short and J 4 bases short, with 7 bases between. Germline V CDR1 and CDR2: DFQATT, SNEGSKA (reference sequence). The CDR3 DNA sequence: TGCAGTGCTAGTGAGGGTTACGAGCAGTACTTC. This sequence encodes CSASEGYEQYF.

In DNA, the CDR3 is TGTGCCAGCAGCTTAGGGCTAGGGACCTACAATGAGCAGTTCTTC. Its protein is CASSLGLGTYNEQFF. This chain connects TRBV7-2 to TRBJ2-1, with unresolved D. V was trimmed by 1 base and J by 2 bases, leaving 9 bases between them. Germline V gene sequence: CDR1 SGHTA, CDR2 FQGNSA. The CDR3 is 15 amino acids.

The chain recombines TRBV6-6 with TRBJ1-2; no clear D gene. The CDR3 spans 13 residues. Between the trimmed V and J ends, which lost 4 bases and 4 bases, there was a span of 10 bases. Germline V gene lookup returns CDR1 MNHNY and CDR2 SVGAGI (reference sequence). Here the CDR3 reads CASSSAASYGYTF. The CDR3 nucleotides are TGTGCCAGCAGTTCTGCAGCAAGCTATGGCTACACCTTC.

The chain recombines TRBV18 with TRBJ1-5, with TRBD1 as a possible D gene (6 bases). The CDR3 length is 16 residues. From germline, CDR1 is KGHSH and CDR2 LQKENI. Trimming pared 2 bases from V and 5 bases from J, leaving 16 bases between. Written as DNA, the CDR3 is TGTGCCAGCTCACCATACTCGTCGCCAGGGGATCAGCCCCAGCATTTT. Protein product: CASSPYSSPGDQPQHF.

V gene TRBV4-3 combines with J gene TRBJ1-4; TRBD1 might be the D (6 bases). Germline lookup yields CDR1 LGHNA and CDR2 YSLEER. The germline V and J ends were trimmed by 1 base and 7 bases, with 13 bases remaining between them. This CDR3 spans 15 amino acids. CDR3 DNA sequence: TGCGCCAGCAGCCAAGCCGGGACAACCGGTGAAAAACTGTTTTTT. It codes for CASSQAGTTGEKLFF.

This chain connects TRBV6-1 to TRBJ1-5, with TRBD1 matching over 8 bases. The CDR3 extends over 15 amino acids. V lost 5 bases, J lost 5 bases, and 8 bases stayed unmatched. Germline lookup yields CDR1 MNHNS and CDR2 SASEGT. Written as DNA, the CDR3 is TGTGCCAGCAGTTCCAAGACAGGGGTGCATCAGCCCCAGCATTTT. This gives the protein CASSSKTGVHQPQHF.

This clone is medium-sized (0.01 to 0.1%). V is TRBV2 and J is TRBJ1-5; maybe TRBD1 (5 bases). Germline V gene data show CDR1 as SNHLY and CDR2 as FYNNEI. This CDR3 spans 13 amino acids. Between the trimmed V and J ends, which lost 4 bases and 5 bases, there was a span of 9 bases. CDR3 in DNA: TGTGCCAGCAGTGGGCAGGGTGATCAGCCCCAGCATTTT. Amino acid sequence: CASSGQGDQPQHF.

The rearrangement links TRBV28 to TRBJ1-5, with 8 bases that match TRBD1. V lost 5 bases to trimming and J lost 5 bases; unmatched junction nucleotides: 11. The CDR3 extends over 16 amino acids. Germline loops: CDR1 MDHEN, CDR2 SYDVKM. The CDR3 loop is CASSPGQGLNYQPQHF. The CDR3 region has the DNA TGTGCCAGCAGTCCCGGACAGGGCCTTAATTATCAGCCCCAGCATTTT.

The chain has TRBV6-5 and TRBJ2-7, with unresolved D. The germline CDR1 and CDR2 sequences are MNHEY and SVGAGI. The CDR3 has 15 residues. V dropped 6 bases and J dropped 3 bases, with 18 bases sitting between them. CDR3 nucleotides: TGTGCCAGCAGCCGGAGCGCAGTTTCGATCTACGAGCAGTACTTC. Translation: CASSRSAVSIYEQYF.

The chain combines TRBV10-2 with TRBJ2-2, with TRBD1 as a possible D gene (5 bases). There are 12 residues in the CDR3. The germline V gene has CDR1 WSHSY and CDR2 SAAADI. The V end lost 6 bases, the J end lost 8 bases, and 10 bases lay between the germline ends. CDR3 region: CASRPRQGELFF. The CDR3 region has the DNA TGCGCCAGCAGGCCTAGACAGGGGGAGCTGTTTTTT.

The chain combines TRBV21-1 with TRBJ1-5; the DNA was not used to check the table's D call, TRBD1. TRBV21-1 is recorded as a pseudogene. CDR3 length equals 15 residues. The CDR3: CASATGILANQPQHF. In DNA form, the CDR3 reads TGTGCCAGTGCGACAGGGATCCTAGCCAATCAGCCCCAGCATTTT.

J is TRBJ2-7 and V is TRBV5-1; tentative D call: TRBD2 (5 bases). CDR1 is SGHRS and CDR2 is YFSETQ in the germline V gene. The CDR3 totals 13 residues. With 4 bases removed from V and 3 bases from J, the gap between germline ends came to 11 bases. CDR3 DNA: TGCGCCAGCAGCCAAGAGGGAAGCTACGAGCAGTACTTC. The encoded protein is CASSQEGSYEQYF.

The J gene is TRBJ1-5, the V gene TRBV27, with 8 bases matching TRBD1. Germline V CDR1 and CDR2: MNHEY, SMNVEV (reference sequence). Trimming at V came to 5 bases and at J to 3 bases, leaving 12 bases not matched to a gene. There are 17 residues in the CDR3. As DNA, the CDR3 is TGTGCCAGCAGTCCCCTCCAGGACAGGGTGTTCAATCAGCCCCAGCATTTT. It is translated as CASSPLQDRVFNQPQHF.

The CDR3 region is CASSLVGALNTEAFF. The CDR3 DNA reads as TGCGCCAGCAGCTTGGTAGGGGCTCTGAACACTGAAGCTTTCTTT. The rearrangement uses TRBV5-1 and TRBJ1-1; TRBD1 is a possible D gene (5 bases). Germline CDR1 and CDR2: SGHRS and YFSETQ. CDR3 length: 15 amino acids. V was pared by 0 bases and J by 0 bases, with 9 bases between.

Written as DNA, the CDR3 is TGTGCCAGCAGCAAGGAGGGCAGGGGGCAACGTCGGGATGGCTACACCTTC. Encoded protein: CASSKEGRGQRRDGYTF. V usage is TRBV27 and J usage is TRBJ1-2, with 8 bases lining up with TRBD1. The CDR3 runs 17 residues. Germline V gives CDR1 MNHEY, CDR2 SMNVEV (reference sequence). The trim removed 6 bases at V and 6 bases at J, leaving 18 bases unmatched.